This entry lists 26 T cell receptor beta chains sequenced from one sample in a study of T cell repertoires in cytomegalovirus infection. TCRdb re-derived calls from the reads in MiXCR, one entry per CDR3 protein. The sample holds about 920,000 distinct CDR3 sequences, roughly 31% seen once. These receptors lack a known antigen. Sequenced here: cultured CD8+ T cells from PBMCs, sampled from culture after CMV antigen stimulation. These TCRs come from a human donor in good health (CMV status not recorded). Some clones in this sample may be carry-over from other donors' samples.

The gene calls are TRBV19 and TRBJ2-1; perhaps TRBD1 as D (6 bases). V lost 1 base and J 6 bases, leaving 19 bases between the germline ends. This CDR3 spans 17 amino acids. CDR1 and CDR2 (germline): LNHDA, SQIVND (reference sequence). The CDR3: CASSIVSTYRDPNEQFF. The CDR3 bases are TGTGCCAGTAGTATAGTATCTACATACAGGGACCCCAATGAGCAGTTCTTC. Based on the CDR3 plus reference TRBV19 and TRBJ2-1, the full variable domain is DGGITQSPKYLFRKEGQNVTLSCEQNLNHDAMYWYRQDPGQGLRLIYYSQIVNDFQKGDIAEGYSVSREKKESFPLTVTSAQKNPTAFYLCASSIVSTYRDPNEQFFGPGTRLTVL.

The V and J genes are TRBV4-1 and TRBJ2-5; D unresolved. CDR1 is MGHRA, CDR2 YSYEKL, per germline. The CDR3 contains 14 residues. V shed 4 bases and J shed 5 bases, with 14 bases lying between them. CDR3 region: CASSPLAASETQYF. The CDR3 DNA sequence: TGCGCCAGCAGCCCCCTCGCGGCGTCGGAGACCCAGTACTTC.

J is TRBJ2-1 and V is TRBV12-3 or TRBV12-4; D remains unclear. Trimming cost V 7 bases and J 2 bases, with 9 bases left between them. CDR3 length: 13 residues. This chain's CDR3 is CASTLVAYNEQFF. For the CDR3, the DNA is TGTGCCAGCACCCTAGTGGCCTACAATGAGCAGTTCTTC.

This clonotype was picked up a small number of times. The chain is built from TRBV28 and TRBJ1-4; D may be TRBD1 (5 bases). Germline V CDR1 and CDR2: MDHEN, SYDVKM. The V and J ends lost 10 bases and 0 bases respectively, with 15 bases between them. The CDR3 is made up of 15 amino acids. CDR3 protein: CATRRTGATNEKLFF. The CDR3, as DNA: TGTGCCACCCGACGGACGGGGGCAACTAATGAAAAACTGTTTTTT. Drawing the rest from reference TRBV28 and TRBJ1-4, the complete variable domain is DVKVTQSSRYLVKRTGEKVFLECVQDMDHENMFWYRQDPGLGLRLIYFSYDVKMKEKGDIPEGYSVSREKKERFSLILESASTNQTSMYLCATRRTGATNEKLFFGSGTQLSVL.

This clonotype was recorded a few times. J is TRBJ2-2 and V is TRBV27; 9 bases map to TRBD1. CDR3 length: 14 residues. Germline CDR1 is MNHEY and CDR2 is SMNVEV (reference sequence). V shed 2 bases and J 7 bases; nucleotides not matched to a gene: 2. CDR3 DNA: TGTGCCAGCAGTTTAGGACAGGGGTACGGGGAGCTGTTTTTT. This gives the protein CASSLGQGYGELFF.

The rearrangement links TRBV10-3 to TRBJ2-2; no clear D gene. V lost 6 bases, J lost 5 bases, and 22 bases lay in between. CDR1 is ENHRY and CDR2 is SYGVKD in the germline V gene. The CDR3 loop spans 17 amino acids. CDR3 sequence (DNA): TGTGCCATCAGCCTGCAGTGGGCAGCCTATAGGACCGGGGAGCTGTTTTTT. Amino acids: CAISLQWAAYRTGELFF.

This clonotype has just a few counts. This chain uses TRBV20-1 with TRBJ1-2; maybe TRBD1 (5 bases). V was shortened by 6 bases and J by 3 bases, with 11 bases between the two germline ends. CDR3 length: 12 amino acids. Germline loops: CDR1 DFQATT, CDR2 SNEGSKA (reference sequence). The DNA for the CDR3 is TGCAGTGCGGTTGGGGGGTACTATGGCTACACCTTC. Translated, it gives CSAVGGYYGYTF.

The CDR3 nucleotides are TGCGCCAGCAGCCATCAGCCCCAGGGGACGAACACTGAAGCTTTCTTT. This codes for CASSHQPQGTNTEAFF. This chain joins TRBV4-1 and TRBJ1-1; perhaps TRBD1 as D (6 bases). The CDR3 is made up of 16 amino acids. Trimming took off 3 bases at V and 1 base at J, with 15 bases between the two ends. In germline, CDR1 is MGHRA, CDR2 YSYEKL.

The rearrangement uses TRBV5-8 and TRBJ2-1; 11 bases match TRBD2. CDR1 and CDR2 from the germline V gene are SGHTS and YDEGEE. The CDR3 is made up of 18 amino acids. The ends lost 4 bases at V and 0 bases at J; junction bases unmatched: 9. This CDR3 is CASSPLASGGSSYNEQFF. The DNA for the CDR3 is TGTGCCAGCAGCCCGCTCGCTAGCGGGGGGTCCTCCTACAATGAGCAGTTCTTC.

The sample holds one count of this clonotype. V and J are TRBV6-5 and TRBJ1-1; 8 positions agree with TRBD1. The CDR3 is 15 amino acids. Germline loops: CDR1 MNHEY, CDR2 SVGAGI. V lost 2 bases and J lost 3; bases outside the gene matches: 5. CDR3 sequence (DNA): TGTGCCAGCAGTTACGGGACAGGCAAAGACACTGAAGCTTTCTTT. As protein: CASSYGTGKDTEAFF.

CDR3 DNA: TGTGCCAGCAGTGAATTACTAGCGGGGGGGTTCTACGAGCAGTACTTC. It codes for CASSELLAGGFYEQYF. This rearrangement joins TRBV25-1 to TRBJ2-7; 13 nucleotides agree with TRBD2. The V segment lost 1 base and the J segment 3 bases; nucleotides outside the gene matches: 3. This CDR3 comprises 16 residues. Germline CDR1 MGHDK, CDR2 SYGVNS.

The J gene is TRBJ1-2, the V gene TRBV7-9; D is uncertain. V shed 5 bases and J shed 1 base, with 11 bases lying between them. The CDR3 loop spans 14 amino acids. CDR1 SEHNR and CDR2 FQNEAQ come from the germline V gene (reference sequence). CDR3 nucleotides: TGTGCCAGCAGCATTCGGACCGTTAACTATGGCTACACCTTC. It yields the protein CASSIRTVNYGYTF.

The chain carries TRBV20-1 and TRBJ1-1, with 11 bases lining up with TRBD1. The CDR3 sequence is 15 residues long. V gave up 2 bases and J gave up 4 bases; unmatched junction bases: 6. CDR1 and CDR2 (germline): DFQATT, SNEGSKA (reference sequence). The DNA for the CDR3 is TGCAGTGCTAGATCTGGGACAGGGGGAGGCACTGAAGCTTTCTTT. The encoded protein is CSARSGTGGGTEAFF.

This clonotype was detected many times. The chain recombines TRBV6-1 with TRBJ1-2, with unresolved D. The ends were cut back, 2 bases at V and 2 bases at J, with 9 bases in the middle. The length of the CDR3 is 14 residues. The germline V gene encodes CDR1 MNHNS and CDR2 SASEGT. The CDR3 sequence: CASSESAGNYGYTF. The CDR3 DNA is TGTGCCAGCAGTGAATCAGCCGGAAACTATGGCTACACCTTC.

The chain is built from TRBV4-1 and TRBJ1-2; unclear D gene. The CDR3 sequence is 16 residues long. Per the germline V gene, CDR1 is MGHRA and CDR2 is YSYEKL. V lost 1 base and J 1 base, leaving 13 bases between the germline ends. CDR3 in amino acids: CASSQVRGRLNYGYTF. The CDR3 DNA reads TGCGCCAGCAGCCAAGTACGTGGGCGCCTTAACTATGGCTACACCTTC.

The chain uses TRBV27 and TRBJ1-1; unclear D gene. Germline loops: CDR1 MNHEY, CDR2 SMNVEV (reference sequence). V lost 3 bases to trimming and J lost 4 bases, with 12 bases between them. The CDR3 is made up of 14 amino acids. The CDR3 loop is CASSLIPRGTEAFF. In nucleotides, the CDR3 is TGTGCCAGCAGTTTGATACCTCGGGGCACTGAAGCTTTCTTT.

The sample holds a few counts of this clonotype. V usage is TRBV9 and J usage is TRBJ2-1; 8 nucleotides match TRBD2. The CDR3 is 20 amino acids. V lost 3 bases and J lost 2; bases outside the gene matches: 19. The V gene's germline CDR1 is SGDLS and CDR2 YYNGEE. The CDR3 DNA reads as TGTGCCAGCAGCGAGGGCCTGTGGGGGGATCCGCGGGGGGCCTACAATGAGCAGTTCTTC. It specifies CASSEGLWGDPRGAYNEQFF.

The CDR3 nucleotides read TGTGCCAGCAGCCTGTACGCCGGGCCTACTCTTGACGAGCAGTACGTC. Protein: CASSLYAGPTLDEQYV. The chain recombines TRBV11-2 with TRBJ2-7; D is unclear. The CDR3 contains 16 residues. Germline V lookup: CDR1 SGHAT, CDR2 FQNNGV. Between the trimmed V and J ends, which lost 5 bases and 5 bases, there was a span of 22 bases.

A few counts support this clonotype. V usage is TRBV6-1 and J usage is TRBJ1-5, with D hard to call. The CDR3 extends over 13 amino acids. V lost 7 bases and J 7 bases, leaving 14 bases between the germline ends. Germline V lookup: CDR1 MNHNS, CDR2 SASEGT. The CDR3, as DNA: TGTGCCAGCATCGGACCCTATGGACAGCCCCAGCATTTT. Protein product: CASIGPYGQPQHF.

The sample holds one count of this clonotype. Germline and junction disagree at one end, which may indicate a read error. V and J are TRBV6-6 and TRBJ1-1; possibly TRBD1 for D (5 bases). CDR3 length equals 16 residues. Germline V gene data show CDR1 as MNHNY and CDR2 as SVGAGI (reference sequence). DNA of the CDR3: TGTGCCAACAGTCCCTTTCCACAATCGGGGGGGATTGAAGCTTTCTTT. It specifies CANSPFPQSGGIEAFF.

This clonotype has just a few counts. The chain carries TRBV19 and TRBJ2-5, with D hard to call. V was cut by 0 bases and J by 1 base, with 9 bases left in between. Per the germline V gene, CDR1 is LNHDA and CDR2 is SQIVND (reference sequence). The CDR3 length is 15 residues. CDR3 sequence: CASSIEAGFQETQYF. CDR3 bases: TGTGCCAGTAGTATAGAGGCAGGTTTCCAAGAGACCCAGTACTTC.

The chain links TRBV10-3 to TRBJ2-2; D may be TRBD1 or TRBD2 (5 bases each). The V gene lost 7 bases and the J gene lost 5 bases, with 11 bases spanning the gap. Germline values: CDR1 ENHRY, CDR2 SYGVKD. The CDR3 loop spans 13 amino acids. The CDR3 is CAIKGTATGELFF. CDR3 in DNA: TGTGCCATCAAGGGGACGGCTACCGGGGAGCTGTTTTTT.

V gene TRBV20-1 combines with J gene TRBJ1-5; D unclear. Trimming took 0 bases from V and 7 from J, leaving 13 bases between them. Germline loops: CDR1 DFQATT, CDR2 SNEGSKA (reference sequence). The CDR3 length is 14 residues. CDR3 sequence (DNA): TGCAGTGCTAGAGAGGGCTGGGGAAACCAGCCCCAGCATTTT. Translation gives CSAREGWGNQPQHF.

This clonotype was detected ten times or more. At one boundary the junction diverges from the germline segment, which might be a read error. The chain recombines TRBV7-7 with TRBJ2-3, with 8 positions matching TRBD2. Germline V gives CDR1 SSHAT, CDR2 FNYEAQ (reference sequence). This CDR3 comprises 13 residues. Here the CDR3 reads CASSLTSEHTQYF. CDR3 coding DNA: TGTGCTAGCAGCTTGACTAGCGAACATACGCAGTATTTT.

In its sample, this clonotype was seen a few times. J is TRBJ2-1 and V is TRBV7-9; 9 nucleotides agree with TRBD2. The CDR3 totals 15 residues. V lost 7 bases, J lost 0 bases, and 4 bases stayed unmatched. From germline, CDR1 is SEHNR and CDR2 FQNEAQ (reference sequence). In nucleotides, the CDR3 is TGTGCCAGCATCGAGCGGGGGGCCTCCTACAATGAGCAGTTCTTC. Translating it yields CASIERGASYNEQFF.

This clonotype has a handful of counts. The chain links TRBV4-3 to TRBJ1-2; D ambiguous. CDR3 length equals 15 residues. V dropped 3 bases and J dropped 4 bases, with 15 bases sitting between them. The germline V gene has CDR1 LGHNA and CDR2 YSLEER. CDR3 residues: CASSQTRTVIYGYTF. CDR3 DNA: TGCGCCAGCAGCCAGACCCGGACGGTAATCTATGGCTACACCTTC.